The following is a TCR beta chain sequence with its context. Its cognate antigen is unknown. The data are from a study of cytomegalovirus exposure and HLA in healthy donors. A multiplex PCR was run with 60 Vbeta primers and 13 Jbeta primers. Using immunoSEQ multiplex PCR, the repertoire was profiled, and TCRdb retains in-frame clones only, with some absent. The profile shows tens of thousands of clones, roughly 67% of them singletons. Broader study findings: Most of the CMV-associated TCR beta chains (in a later analysis) appeared to be HLA-restricted.

The sequenced material came from PBMCs. The receptor was isolated from a boy aged 5 to 17 in good health and CMV-seropositive.

CDR3 coding DNA: TGTGCCAGTAGTATCAGTGGGGCAGGGGTTCGGGGCAATCAGCCCCAGCATTTT. Residues: CASSISGAGVRGNQPQHF. The chain has TRBV19 and TRBJ1-5, with D perhaps TRBD1 (6 bases). This CDR3 has 18 amino acids. The V gene lost 3 bases and the J gene lost 2 bases, with 20 bases spanning the gap. Germline assignment: CDR1 LNHDA and CDR2 SQIVND (reference sequence).